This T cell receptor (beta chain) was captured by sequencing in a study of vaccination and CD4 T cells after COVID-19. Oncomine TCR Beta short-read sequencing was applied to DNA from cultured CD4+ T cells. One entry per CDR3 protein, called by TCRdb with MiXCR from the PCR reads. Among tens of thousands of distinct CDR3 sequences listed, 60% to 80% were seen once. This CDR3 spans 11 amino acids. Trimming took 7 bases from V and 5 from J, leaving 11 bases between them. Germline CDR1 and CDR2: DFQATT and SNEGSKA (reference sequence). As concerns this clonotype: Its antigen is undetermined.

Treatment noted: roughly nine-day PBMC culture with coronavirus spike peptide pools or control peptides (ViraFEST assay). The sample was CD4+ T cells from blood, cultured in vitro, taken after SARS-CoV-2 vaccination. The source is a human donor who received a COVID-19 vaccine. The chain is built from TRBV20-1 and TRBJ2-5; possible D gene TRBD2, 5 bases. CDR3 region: CSGRPGETQYF. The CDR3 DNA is TGCAGTGGGAGGCCCGGGGAGACCCAGTACTTC.